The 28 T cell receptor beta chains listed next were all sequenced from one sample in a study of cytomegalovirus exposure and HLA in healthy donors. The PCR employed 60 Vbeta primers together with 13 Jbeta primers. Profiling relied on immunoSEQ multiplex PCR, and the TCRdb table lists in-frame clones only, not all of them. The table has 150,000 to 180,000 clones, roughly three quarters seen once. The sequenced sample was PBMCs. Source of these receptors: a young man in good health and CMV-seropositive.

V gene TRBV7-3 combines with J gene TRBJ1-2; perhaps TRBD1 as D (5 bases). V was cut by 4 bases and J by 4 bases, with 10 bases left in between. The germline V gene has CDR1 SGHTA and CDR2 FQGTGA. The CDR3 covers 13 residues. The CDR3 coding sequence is TGTGCCAGCAGCTCTAGCGGGGGCTATGGCTACACCTTC. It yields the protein CASSSSGGYGYTF. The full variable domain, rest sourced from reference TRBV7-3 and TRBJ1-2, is GAGVSQTPSNKVTEKGKYVELRCDPISGHTALYWYRQSLGQGPEFLIYFQGTGAADDSGLPNDRFFAVRPEGSVSTLKIQRTERGDSAVYLCASSSSGGYGYTFGSGTRLTVV.

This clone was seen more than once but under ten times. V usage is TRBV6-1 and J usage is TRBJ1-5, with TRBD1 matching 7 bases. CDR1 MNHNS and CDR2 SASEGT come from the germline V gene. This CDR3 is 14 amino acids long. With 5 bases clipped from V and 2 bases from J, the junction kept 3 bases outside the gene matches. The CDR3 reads CASSSTGGNQPQHF. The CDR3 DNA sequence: TGTGCCAGCAGTTCAACAGGGGGCAATCAGCCCCAGCATTTT.

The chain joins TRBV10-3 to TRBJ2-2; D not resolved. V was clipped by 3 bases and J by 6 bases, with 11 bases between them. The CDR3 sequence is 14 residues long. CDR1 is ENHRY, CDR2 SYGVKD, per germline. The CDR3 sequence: CAISDRVAAGELFF. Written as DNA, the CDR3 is TGTGCCATCAGTGACCGGGTCGCGGCCGGGGAGCTGTTTTTT.

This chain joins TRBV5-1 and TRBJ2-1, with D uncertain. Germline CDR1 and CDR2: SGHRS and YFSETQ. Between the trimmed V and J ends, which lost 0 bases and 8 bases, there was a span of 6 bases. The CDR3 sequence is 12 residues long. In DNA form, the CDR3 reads TGCGCCAGCAGCTTGGCCGGAGATGAGCAGTTCTTC. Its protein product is CASSLAGDEQFF.

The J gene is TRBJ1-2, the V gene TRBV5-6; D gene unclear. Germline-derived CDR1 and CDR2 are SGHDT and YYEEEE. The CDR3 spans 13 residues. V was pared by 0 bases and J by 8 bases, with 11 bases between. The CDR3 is CASSLGQLRGYTF. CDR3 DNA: TGTGCCAGCAGCTTGGGTCAGTTGCGGGGCTACACCTTC.

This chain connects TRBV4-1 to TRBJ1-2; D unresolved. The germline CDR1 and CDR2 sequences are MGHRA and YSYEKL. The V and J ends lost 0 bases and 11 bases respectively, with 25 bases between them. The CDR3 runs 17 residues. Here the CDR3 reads CASSQDWAGILTRSYTF. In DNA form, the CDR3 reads TGCGCCAGCAGCCAAGATTGGGCAGGAATATTAACTAGGAGTTACACCTTC.

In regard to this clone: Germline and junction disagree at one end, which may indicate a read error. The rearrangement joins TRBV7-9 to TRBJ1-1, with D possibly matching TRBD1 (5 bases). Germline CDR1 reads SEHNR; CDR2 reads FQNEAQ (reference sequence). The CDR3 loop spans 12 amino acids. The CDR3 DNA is TGTTCCAGCAGAAGGGGCGACACTGAAGCTTTCTTT. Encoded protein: CSSRRGDTEAFF.

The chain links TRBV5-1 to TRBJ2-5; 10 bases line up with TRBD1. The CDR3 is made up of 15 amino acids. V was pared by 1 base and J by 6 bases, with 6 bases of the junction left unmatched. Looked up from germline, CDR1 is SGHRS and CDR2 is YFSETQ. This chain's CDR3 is CASSLRQGAGKTQYF. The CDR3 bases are TGCGCCAGCAGCTTGAGACAGGGGGCCGGGAAGACCCAGTACTTC.

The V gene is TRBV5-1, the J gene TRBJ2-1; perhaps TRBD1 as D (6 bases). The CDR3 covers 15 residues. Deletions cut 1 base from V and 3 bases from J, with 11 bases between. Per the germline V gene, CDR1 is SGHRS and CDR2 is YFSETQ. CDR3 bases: TGCGCCAGCAGCTTGTCAGGGGCCCTCTACAATGAGCAGTTCTTC. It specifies CASSLSGALYNEQFF.

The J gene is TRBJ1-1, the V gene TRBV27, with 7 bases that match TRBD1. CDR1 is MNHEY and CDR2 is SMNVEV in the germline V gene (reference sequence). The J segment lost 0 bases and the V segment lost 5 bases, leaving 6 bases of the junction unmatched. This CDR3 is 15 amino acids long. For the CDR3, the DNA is TGTGCCAGCAGTCCCGACAGGGTAATGAACACTGAAGCTTTCTTT. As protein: CASSPDRVMNTEAFF.

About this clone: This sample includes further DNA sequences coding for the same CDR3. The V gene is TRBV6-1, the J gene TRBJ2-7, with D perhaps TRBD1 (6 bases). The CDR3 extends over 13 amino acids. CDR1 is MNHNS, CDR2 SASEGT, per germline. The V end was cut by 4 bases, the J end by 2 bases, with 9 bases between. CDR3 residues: CASSGTATYEQYF. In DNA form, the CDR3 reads TGTGCCAGCAGTGGGACAGCAACCTACGAGCAGTACTTC.

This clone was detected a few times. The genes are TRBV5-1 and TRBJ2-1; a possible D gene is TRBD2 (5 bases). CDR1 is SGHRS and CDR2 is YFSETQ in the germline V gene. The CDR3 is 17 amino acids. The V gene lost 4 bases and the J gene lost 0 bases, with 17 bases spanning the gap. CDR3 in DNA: TGCGCCAGCAGCCTACGACTAAGCGGAAGCTCCTACAATGAGCAGTTCTTC. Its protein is CASSLRLSGSSYNEQFF. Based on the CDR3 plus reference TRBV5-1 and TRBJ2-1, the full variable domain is KAGVTQTPRYLIKTRGQQVTLSCSPISGHRSVSWYQQTPGQGLQFLFEYFSETQRNKGNFPGRFSGRQFSNSRSEMNVSTLELGDSALYLCASSLRLSGSSYNEQFFGPGTRLTVL.

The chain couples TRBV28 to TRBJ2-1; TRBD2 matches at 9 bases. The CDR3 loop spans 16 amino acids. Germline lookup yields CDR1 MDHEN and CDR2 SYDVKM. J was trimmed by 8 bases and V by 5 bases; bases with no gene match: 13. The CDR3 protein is CASSPLGREGLDEQFF. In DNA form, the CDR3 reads TGTGCCAGCAGTCCCTTGGGGCGGGAGGGCCTTGATGAGCAGTTCTTC.

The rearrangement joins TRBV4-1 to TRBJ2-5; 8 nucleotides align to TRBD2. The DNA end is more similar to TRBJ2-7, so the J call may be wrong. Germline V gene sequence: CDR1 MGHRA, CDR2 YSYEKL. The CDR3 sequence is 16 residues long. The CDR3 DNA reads TGCGCCAGCAGCCAACACACTAGCGGACCACCCTACGAGCAGTACTTC. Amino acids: CASSQHTSGPPYEQYF.

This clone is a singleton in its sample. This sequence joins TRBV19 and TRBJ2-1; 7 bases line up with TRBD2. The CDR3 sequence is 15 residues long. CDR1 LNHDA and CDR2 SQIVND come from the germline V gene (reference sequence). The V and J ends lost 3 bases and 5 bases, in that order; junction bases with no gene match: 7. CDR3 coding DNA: TGTGCCAGTAGTATCTCAGCGGGGACTCACAATGAGCAGTTCTTC. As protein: CASSISAGTHNEQFF.

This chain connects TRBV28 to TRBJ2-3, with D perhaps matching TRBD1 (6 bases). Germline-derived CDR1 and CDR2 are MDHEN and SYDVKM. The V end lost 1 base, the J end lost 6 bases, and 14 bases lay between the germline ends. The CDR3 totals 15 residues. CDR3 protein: CASSLSGTIRDTQYF. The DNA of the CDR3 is TGTGCCAGCAGTTTATCGGGGACAATCCGCGATACGCAGTATTTT.

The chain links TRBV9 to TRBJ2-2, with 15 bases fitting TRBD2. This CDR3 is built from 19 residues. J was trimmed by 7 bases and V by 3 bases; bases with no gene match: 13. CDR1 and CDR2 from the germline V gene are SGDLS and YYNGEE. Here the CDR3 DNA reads TGTGCCAGCAGCGAATCCGGGACTAGCGGGAGGCTAAACGGCGGGGAGCTGTTTTTT. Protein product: CASSESGTSGRLNGGELFF.

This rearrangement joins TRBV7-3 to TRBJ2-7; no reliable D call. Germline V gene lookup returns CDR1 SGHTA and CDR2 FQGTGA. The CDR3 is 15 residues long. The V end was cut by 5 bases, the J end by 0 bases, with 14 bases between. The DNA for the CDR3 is TGTGCCAGCAGCCCCACTCCCTCTAGCTCCTACGAGCAGTACTTC. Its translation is CASSPTPSSSYEQYF.

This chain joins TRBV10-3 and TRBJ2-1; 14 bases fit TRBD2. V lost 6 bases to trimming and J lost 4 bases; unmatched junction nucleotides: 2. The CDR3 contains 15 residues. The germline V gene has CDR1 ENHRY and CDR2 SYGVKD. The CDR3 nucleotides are TGTGCCATCAGCGGGACTAGCGGGAGTTACAATGAGCAGTTCTTC. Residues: CAISGTSGSYNEQFF.

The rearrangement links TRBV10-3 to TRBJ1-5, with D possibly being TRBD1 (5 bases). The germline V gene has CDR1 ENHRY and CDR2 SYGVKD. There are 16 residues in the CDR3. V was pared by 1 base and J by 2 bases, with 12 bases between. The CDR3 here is CAISEWGGSGNQPQHF. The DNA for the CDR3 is TGTGCCATCAGTGAGTGGGGGGGTTCCGGCAATCAGCCCCAGCATTTT.

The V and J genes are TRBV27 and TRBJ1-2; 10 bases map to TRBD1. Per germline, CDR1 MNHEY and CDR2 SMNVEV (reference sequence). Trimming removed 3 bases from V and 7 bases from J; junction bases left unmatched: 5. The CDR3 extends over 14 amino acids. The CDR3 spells CASSFDRGQRGYTF. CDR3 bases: TGTGCCAGCAGTTTCGACAGGGGGCAACGTGGCTACACCTTC.

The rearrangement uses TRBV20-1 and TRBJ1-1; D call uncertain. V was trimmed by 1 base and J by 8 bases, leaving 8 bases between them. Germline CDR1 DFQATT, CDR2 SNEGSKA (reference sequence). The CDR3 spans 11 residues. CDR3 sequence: CSARVRREAFF. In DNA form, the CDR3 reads TGCAGTGCTAGAGTTCGGCGGGAAGCTTTCTTT.

The DNA of the CDR3 is TGCGCCAGCAGCCTCCTTCGACTAGCCCGTAATGAGCAGTTCTTC. Its translation is CASSLLRLARNEQFF. The rearrangement uses TRBV4-1 and TRBJ2-1, with 7 nucleotides matching TRBD2. J lost 7 bases, V lost 4 bases, and 10 bases had no gene match. The germline V gene has CDR1 MGHRA and CDR2 YSYEKL. The CDR3 covers 15 residues.

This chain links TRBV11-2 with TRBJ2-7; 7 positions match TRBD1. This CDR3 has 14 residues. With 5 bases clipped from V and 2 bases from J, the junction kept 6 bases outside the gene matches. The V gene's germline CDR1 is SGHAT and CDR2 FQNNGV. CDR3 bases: TGTGCCAGCAGCCCCGGCCAGGGGGCCTACGAGCAGTACTTC. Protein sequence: CASSPGQGAYEQYF.

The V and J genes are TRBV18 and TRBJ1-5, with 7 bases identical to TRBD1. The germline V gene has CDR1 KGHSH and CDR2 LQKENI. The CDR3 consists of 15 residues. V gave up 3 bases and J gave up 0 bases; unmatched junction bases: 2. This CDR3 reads CASSPGTDSNQPQHF. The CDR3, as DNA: TGTGCCAGCTCACCCGGGACAGATAGCAATCAGCCCCAGCATTTT.

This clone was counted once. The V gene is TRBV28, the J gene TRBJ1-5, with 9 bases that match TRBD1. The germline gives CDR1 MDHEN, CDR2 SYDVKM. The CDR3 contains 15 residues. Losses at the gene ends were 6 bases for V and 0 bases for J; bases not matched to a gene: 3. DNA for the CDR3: TGTGCCAGCAGAGGGACAGGGTTTAGCAATCAGCCCCAGCATTTT. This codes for CASRGTGFSNQPQHF.

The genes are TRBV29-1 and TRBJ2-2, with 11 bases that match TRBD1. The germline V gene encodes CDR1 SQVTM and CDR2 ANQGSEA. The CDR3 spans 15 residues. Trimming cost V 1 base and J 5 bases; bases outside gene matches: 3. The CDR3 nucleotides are TGCAGCGTTGAAGGATGGGACAGGGGGACCGGGGAGCTGTTTTTT. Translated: CSVEGWDRGTGELFF.

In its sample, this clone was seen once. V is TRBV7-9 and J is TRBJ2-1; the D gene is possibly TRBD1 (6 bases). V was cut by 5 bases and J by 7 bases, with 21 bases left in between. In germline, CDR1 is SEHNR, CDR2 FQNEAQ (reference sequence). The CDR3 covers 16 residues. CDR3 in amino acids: CASSTTFRTATNEQFF. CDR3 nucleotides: TGTGCCAGCAGCACAACGTTCAGGACAGCCACTAATGAGCAGTTCTTC. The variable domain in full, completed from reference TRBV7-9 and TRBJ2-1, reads DTGVSQNPRHKITKRGQNVTFRCDPISEHNRLYWYRQTLGQGPEFLTYFQNEAQLEKSRLLSDRFSAERPKGSFSTLEIQRTEQGDSAMYLCASSTTFRTATNEQFFGPGTRLTVL.